Below, 18 T cell receptor beta chains from the same sample are listed, as sequenced in a study of T cell repertoires in cytomegalovirus infection. TCRdb processed the reads anew with MiXCR; each CDR3 protein has one entry. The sample lists hundreds of thousands of distinct CDR3 sequences; approximately 10% were seen once. The sequencing sample was made of PBMCs. The origin of the receptors is a human donor in good health (CMV status not recorded). Some clones in this sample may be carry-over from other donors' samples.

This clonotype was recorded a few times. The rearrangement links TRBV6-1 to TRBJ2-3, with 7 bases aligning to TRBD2. V was clipped by 1 base and J by 3 bases; unmatched bases: 7. The CDR3 is made up of 16 amino acids. Germline CDR1 MNHNS, CDR2 SASEGT. The CDR3 DNA is TGTGCCAGCAGTGAAGTACGCGGGGGTGTTACAGATACGCAGTATTTT. Its translation is CASSEVRGGVTDTQYF.

This clonotype was counted between two and nine times. V gene TRBV19 combines with J gene TRBJ2-7; TRBD2 matches 12 bases. The CDR3 has 16 residues. The V gene end was trimmed by 5 bases and the J gene end by 3 bases; junction bases not matched to a gene: 8. The germline V gene encodes CDR1 LNHDA and CDR2 SQIVND (reference sequence). The CDR3, as DNA: TGTGCCAGTAGTTCTCGACTAGCGGGGGACCTCTACGAGCAGTACTTC. Translating gives CASSSRLAGDLYEQYF.

Many counts were recorded for this clonotype. The genes are TRBV18 and TRBJ2-7; tentative D call: TRBD2 (6 bases). CDR3 length: 14 amino acids. Germline-derived CDR1 and CDR2 are KGHSH and LQKENI. V gave up 2 bases and J gave up 5 bases, with 13 bases separating them. CDR3 DNA sequence: TGTGCCAGCTCACCAGACCGGGGGAGCGACGAGCAGTACTTC. Amino acids: CASSPDRGSDEQYF.

The chain joins TRBV20-1 to TRBJ1-1, with D unresolved. V was clipped by 3 bases and J by 0 bases, with 11 bases between them. Germline lookup yields CDR1 DFQATT and CDR2 SNEGSKA (reference sequence). The CDR3 extends over 14 amino acids. The DNA for the CDR3 is TGCAGTGCTAGGAAGACCGCCTTGAACACTGAAGCTTTCTTT. This gives the protein CSARKTALNTEAFF.

This clonotype was detected ten times or more. This chain joins TRBV20-1 and TRBJ2-7; the match to TRBD2 covers 11 bases. Trimming at V came to 5 bases and at J to 6 bases, leaving 12 bases not matched to a gene. CDR1 DFQATT and CDR2 SNEGSKA come from the germline V gene (reference sequence). This CDR3 region has 15 residues. The CDR3 region has the DNA TGCAGTGCTCGCGAGGGACTAGCGGTTGGAGGCGAGCAGTACTTC. It specifies CSAREGLAVGGEQYF.

This clonotype was recorded at least ten times. The rearrangement uses TRBV7-3 and TRBJ2-1; 7 nucleotides align to TRBD1. From germline, CDR1 is SGHTA and CDR2 FQGTGA. The CDR3 spans 15 residues. The J segment lost 3 bases and the V segment lost 3 bases, leaving 5 bases of the junction unmatched. CDR3: CASSFGTGDYNEQFF. The CDR3 coding sequence is TGTGCCAGCAGCTTCGGCACAGGGGACTACAATGAGCAGTTCTTC.

Ten or more counts support this clonotype. This chain connects TRBV29-1 to TRBJ1-2, with 9 nucleotides matching TRBD1. The CDR3 covers 13 residues. The germline CDR1 and CDR2 sequences are SQVTM and ANQGSEA. Germline trimming cut 6 bases from V and 8 bases from J; bases unmatched to any gene: 10. DNA of the CDR3: TGCAGCGTGACGGGACAGGGAAGATACGGCTACACCTTC. It specifies CSVTGQGRYGYTF.

This clonotype has ten or more counts. The rearrangement links TRBV7-2 to TRBJ2-5, with TRBD2 identical over 7 bases. The CDR3 runs 14 residues. Germline trimming cut 6 bases from V and 5 bases from J; bases unmatched to any gene: 9. The germline gives CDR1 SGHTA, CDR2 FQGNSA. CDR3 sequence reads: CASSSAGPLETQYF. The CDR3, as DNA: TGTGCCAGCAGTTCAGCGGGGCCCCTTGAGACCCAGTACTTC.

This clonotype was observed at least ten times. The V and J genes are TRBV20-1 and TRBJ1-6, with no clear D. CDR1 DFQATT and CDR2 SNEGSKA come from the germline V gene (reference sequence). The germline V and J ends were trimmed by 0 bases and 8 bases, with 11 bases remaining between them. The CDR3 is 14 residues long. This CDR3 is CSARETRRDSPLHF. CDR3 bases: TGCAGTGCTAGAGAAACAAGGAGGGATTCACCCCTCCACTTT.

The sample holds many counts of this clonotype. The chain combines TRBV14 with TRBJ1-1; 8 nucleotides align to TRBD1. CDR3 size: 18 residues. Trimming at V came to 1 base and at J to 5 bases, leaving 15 bases not matched to a gene. Germline V gives CDR1 SGHDN, CDR2 FVKESK. In DNA form, the CDR3 reads TGTGCCAGCAGCCAAGCCTGGGGCAGGGGGCCCCGGGCAACTGAAGCTTTCTTT. This sequence encodes CASSQAWGRGPRATEAFF.

This clonotype was observed at least ten times. The CDR3 region has the DNA TGTGCCAGCAGCTTAGACAGGAGCTCTGGAAACACCATATATTTT. Its protein product is CASSLDRSSGNTIYF. J is TRBJ1-3 and V is TRBV7-2; TRBD1 might be the D (5 bases). Germline V gene sequence: CDR1 SGHTA, CDR2 FQGNSA. The CDR3 is 15 residues long. V dropped 1 base and J dropped 0 bases, with 7 bases sitting between them. The whole variable domain, remainder taken from reference TRBV7-2 and TRBJ1-3, is GAGVSQSPSNKVTEKGKDVELRCDPISGHTALYWYRQSLGQGLEFLIYFQGNSAPDKSGLPSDRFSAERTGGSVSTLTIQRTQQEDSAVYLCASSLDRSSGNTIYFGEGSWLTVV.

The sample holds many counts of this clonotype. The V call is TRBV13, the J call TRBJ2-7; 8 nucleotides line up with TRBD2. The V gene's germline CDR1 is PRHDT and CDR2 FYEKMQ (reference sequence). The V segment lost 5 bases and the J segment 0 bases; nucleotides outside the gene matches: 3. CDR3 length equals 14 residues. CDR3 sequence reads: CASSHTSGSYEQYF. The CDR3 coding sequence is TGTGCCAGCAGCCACACTAGCGGCTCCTACGAGCAGTACTTC. Variable domain in full (rest from reference TRBV13 and TRBJ2-7): AAGVIQSPRHLIKEKRETATLKCYPIPRHDTVYWYQQGPGQDPQFLISFYEKMQSDKGSIPDRFSAQQFSDYHSELNMSSLELGDSALYFCASSHTSGSYEQYFGPGTRLTVT.

This clonotype was seen ten or more times. This chain connects TRBV7-8 to TRBJ1-2, with 8 bases matching TRBD1. The CDR3 covers 16 residues. The germline V gene has CDR1 SGHVS and CDR2 FQNEAQ. Trimming took 5 bases from V and 2 from J; bases not matched to a gene: 10. Here the CDR3 DNA reads TGTGCCAGCAGCCCAGGGGGCTACACGTCGAACTATGGCTACACCTTC. Protein product: CASSPGGYTSNYGYTF.

This clonotype was picked up many times. The chain uses TRBV20-1 and TRBJ2-5; 7 bases are a match to TRBD2. Germline V gives CDR1 DFQATT, CDR2 SNEGSKA (reference sequence). Germline trimming cut 6 bases from V and 4 bases from J; bases unmatched to any gene: 14. The CDR3 sequence is 15 residues long. CDR3 residues: CSAPHVSGSGETQYF. The CDR3 DNA reads as TGCAGTGCCCCACATGTTAGCGGGTCCGGAGAGACCCAGTACTTC.

Many counts were recorded for this clonotype. The chain joins TRBV7-2 to TRBJ1-5, with D possibly TRBD1 on 6 matching bases. Germline CDR1 reads SGHTA; CDR2 reads FQGNSA. The CDR3 is 16 residues long. The germline V and J ends were trimmed by 5 bases and 2 bases, with 16 bases remaining between them. The CDR3 sequence: CASSPTLGGGNQPQHF. Written as DNA, the CDR3 is TGTGCCAGCAGCCCTACGTTAGGGGGTGGCAATCAGCCCCAGCATTTT.

The chain employs TRBV29-1 and TRBJ1-1; TRBD1 agrees at 8 bases. Germline CDR1 and CDR2: SQVTM and ANQGSEA. Losses at the gene ends were 6 bases for V and 4 bases for J; bases not matched to a gene: 1. This CDR3 contains 11 residues. The CDR3 DNA reads TGCAGCGTGACAGGGGCCACTGAAGCTTTCTTT. Translating gives CSVTGATEAFF.

This clonotype was counted only a few times. The chain employs TRBV18 and TRBJ2-2; 8 bases fit TRBD1. CDR3 size: 16 residues. Trimming removed 3 bases from V and 4 bases from J; junction bases left unmatched: 7. Per germline, CDR1 KGHSH and CDR2 LQKENI. The CDR3 spells CASSPFGQGTTGELFF. DNA of the CDR3: TGTGCCAGCTCACCCTTCGGACAGGGCACCACCGGGGAGCTGTTTTTT.

The chain couples TRBV29-1 to TRBJ1-1, with 7 nucleotides matching TRBD1. Unmatched junction bases numbered 8, after V lost 6 bases and J lost 4 bases. The CDR3 is 13 amino acids. Germline CDR1 is SQVTM and CDR2 is ANQGSEA. The CDR3 bases are TGCAGCGTCTACAGGGGTAGATCCACTGAAGCTTTCTTT. It codes for CSVYRGRSTEAFF. The full variable domain, rest sourced from reference TRBV29-1 and TRBJ1-1, is SAVISQKPSRDICQRGTSLTIQCQVDSQVTMMFWYRQQPGQSLTLIATANQGSEATYESGFVIDKFPISRPNLTFSTLTVSNMSPEDSSIYLCSVYRGRSTEAFFGQGTRLTVV.